Below are 16 T cell receptor beta chains sequenced from a single sample in a study of T cells expressing NK-cell markers. One entry per CDR3 protein, without DNA, is what TCRdb gives after re-calling the 5' RACE reads. The repertoire table contains about 460,000 distinct CDR3 sequences. Sequenced input: blood T cells: a sorted CD56 or NKG2C T cell subset, CD4+ or CD8+ T cells, or bulk PBMC T cells (not recorded which). The receptors come from a woman aged 50 to 60 in good health.

The chain couples TRBV7-9 to TRBJ2-5; TCRdb indicates TRBD1, and absent DNA this call remains unverified. CDR1 is SEHNR and CDR2 is FQNEAQ in the germline V gene (reference sequence). The CDR3 spans 20 residues. CDR3 protein: CASRRKLGQGNSLGQETQYF.

The gene calls are TRBV5-1 and TRBJ2-5; TCRdb's D call, TRBD2, is unchecked because there is no DNA. Germline V gene sequence: CDR1 SGHRS, CDR2 YFSETQ. CDR3 length equals 15 residues. The CDR3 sequence: CASSLRLAGEETQYF.

The chain recombines TRBV7-9 with TRBJ1-2; with no DNA, the TCRdb D assignment of TRBD1 cannot be verified. This CDR3 has 14 residues. Germline assignment: CDR1 SEHNR and CDR2 FQNEAQ (reference sequence). The CDR3 sequence: CASSPTGAVYGYTF.

The chain couples TRBV20-1 to TRBJ2-5; checking the TCRdb D call of TRBD2 is not possible without DNA. The CDR3 has 15 residues. CDR1 is DFQATT and CDR2 is SNEGSKA in the germline V gene (reference sequence). The CDR3: CSYLGRLASQETQYF.

The chain combines TRBV11-2 with TRBJ1-1. Germline loops: CDR1 SGHAT, CDR2 FQNNGV. CDR3 length: 12 residues. This CDR3 reads CASSSDLGEAFF.

The gene calls are TRBV18 and TRBJ2-2; TCRdb calls TRBD1, which cannot be checked without DNA. In germline, CDR1 is KGHSH, CDR2 LQKENI. The CDR3 consists of 15 residues. The CDR3 is CASSETGQVAGELFF. Variable domain in full (rest from reference TRBV18 and TRBJ2-2): NAGVMQNPRHLVRRRGQEARLRCSPMKGHSHVYWYRQLPEEGLKFMVYLQKENIIDESGMPKERFSAEFPKEGPSILRIQQVVRGDSAAYFCASSETGQVAGELFFGEGSRLTVL.

The gene calls are TRBV3-1 and TRBJ2-1; without DNA, the TCRdb call of TRBD1 cannot be checked. Germline CDR1 LGHDT, CDR2 YNNKEL (reference sequence). The CDR3 is 17 residues long. The CDR3 reads CASSSTSRTTSYNEQFF.

The rearrangement joins TRBV7-9 to TRBJ1-4; TCRdb picks TRBD1, but there is no DNA to check that call. Germline V gene data show CDR1 as SEHNR and CDR2 as FQNEAQ (reference sequence). The CDR3 consists of 16 residues. This CDR3 is CASSLPRGRRNEKLFF.

The chain recombines TRBV7-6 with TRBJ2-1; the D call of TRBD2 rests on TCRdb alone, since no DNA is present to check it. Germline CDR1 and CDR2: SGHVS and FNYEAQ. CDR3 length: 17 amino acids. This CDR3 is CASSQTSGSPSWDEQFF.

The chain employs TRBV12-3 or TRBV12-4 and TRBJ1-4. The CDR3 consists of 15 residues. The CDR3 is CASTPAGQANEKLFF.

The chain recombines TRBV12-3 or TRBV12-4 with TRBJ2-1; the TCRdb call, TRBD1, lacks DNA for checking. The CDR3 runs 14 residues. CDR3 in amino acids: CASSLGVAGDEQFF.

The rearrangement uses TRBV3-1 and TRBJ2-3; TCRdb indicates TRBD1, and absent DNA this call remains unverified. Per germline, CDR1 LGHDT and CDR2 YNNKEL (reference sequence). The CDR3 contains 18 residues. CDR3 sequence: CASSQLTGTGGETDTQYF.

V usage is TRBV5-5 and J usage is TRBJ2-3; the TCRdb D gene call, TRBD1, has no DNA to confirm it. The CDR3 contains 14 residues. CDR1 is SGHKS, CDR2 YYEKEE, per germline (reference sequence). The CDR3 is CASQPGGTTDTQYF.

V and J are TRBV5-1 and TRBJ2-7; TCRdb names TRBD1, which stays unverified in the absence of DNA. This CDR3 has 12 amino acids. Germline CDR1 SGHRS, CDR2 YFSETQ. CDR3: CASAMGPYEQYF.

The CDR3 region is CASSPHPGSGGSQYF. This chain joins TRBV3-1 and TRBJ2-5; the D gene TCRdb calls, TRBD1, cannot be checked with no DNA. There are 15 residues in the CDR3. Germline V gives CDR1 LGHDT, CDR2 YNNKEL (reference sequence).

The rearrangement links TRBV15 to TRBJ2-4; checking the TCRdb D call of TRBD2 is not possible without DNA. The germline V gene encodes CDR1 LNHNV and CDR2 YYDKDF (reference sequence). The CDR3 extends over 16 amino acids. The CDR3 sequence is CATSSDTGTSGLIQYF. Variable domain in full (rest from reference TRBV15 and TRBJ2-4): DAMVIQNPRYQVTQFGKPVTLSCSQTLNHNVMYWYQQKSSQAPKLLFHYYDKDFNNEADTPDNFQSRRPNTSFCFLDIRSPGLGDTAMYLCATSSDTGTSGLIQYFGAGTRLSVL.